This entry concerns a single T cell receptor (beta chain). The antigen is unknown. The V segment lost 4 bases and the J segment 2 bases; nucleotides outside the gene matches: 9. CDR1 SGHRS and CDR2 YFSETQ come from the germline V gene. This CDR3 has 16 residues. The investigators reverse transcribed all of the isolated RNA, so they sequenced expressed TCRB transcripts. Some clones are missing from TCRdb's copy, which holds only in-frame ones; the method was immunoSEQ multiplex PCR. The sample includes approximately 50,000 clones, about three fifths of them seen just once. This sample was included in a study of beta chain features in type 1 diabetes. In the study overall: Patients and healthy donors were similar in age, gender and cell yields.

Study-wide findings and caveats: Moderate but significant shortening of TCRB CDR3s was recorded in all four CD4+ subsets from Type 1 diabetes patients. The VDJ junctions of type 1 diabetes patients carried fewer insertions and more deletions.

This sequence was found in a young woman with type 1 diabetes. The genes are TRBV5-1 and TRBJ2-3; 8 bases fit TRBD2. Input material: stem cell memory CD4+ T cells from blood. CDR3 loop: CASSLSRTSLTDTQYF. The CDR3 DNA reads TGCGCCAGCAGCCTTAGTAGGACTAGCCTCACAGATACGCAGTATTTT.